This entry features one T cell receptor beta chain sequence. Its cognate antigen is unknown. The assay was immunoSEQ multiplex PCR, and TCRdb's table has in-frame clones only and misses some. The sample has about 4,800 clones; under 35% are singletons. With 3 bases removed from V and 5 bases from J, the gap between germline ends came to 15 bases. The CDR3 has 15 residues. Germline values: CDR1 SGHRS, CDR2 YFSETQ. This sample was included in a study of T cells in localized non-small cell lung cancer. Study-level results: There was an association of higher blood T cell density with longer overall survival. Sequencing covered just one tumor region, so heterogeneity cannot be ruled out. Researchers found a median approximately 50 of the top 100 tumor clones in adjacent lung. The study found T cell clonality highest in uninvolved adjacent lung, above tumor.

This clonotype was obtained from a woman aged 40-69 years with stage II squamous cell lung carcinoma. The input for sequencing was lung tumor tissue, taken before any cancer treatment. The chain uses TRBV5-1 and TRBJ2-1; D may be TRBD2 (6 bases). In nucleotides, the CDR3 is TGCGCCAGCAGCTCCACTAGCATTCCTGACAATGAGCAGTTCTTC. Its protein is CASSSTSIPDNEQFF.